The T cell receptor (beta chain) described here comes from a study of T cells after yellow fever vaccination. Study-wide results and caveats: Shared CD4/CD8 clonotypes were a small share, likely from convergent recombination.

From the 5' RACE reads, TCRdb called clonotypes with MiXCR, one entry per CDR3 protein. The sample yields over 250,000 distinct CDR3 sequences, 4.1% seen once. Germline assignment: CDR1 MNHEY and CDR2 SVGEGT. CDR3 length equals 14 residues. V was cut by 0 bases and J by 1 base, with 6 bases left in between. This clonotype was seen a handful of times. Its antigen remains unidentified. The origin of this receptor is a man aged 18 to 29 who received the YFV17D yellow fever vaccine. This material consisted of PBMCs, taken 5 days after the yellow fever booster vaccination. V usage is TRBV6-2 or TRBV6-3 and J usage is TRBJ1-1; no reliable D call. Here the CDR3 reads CASSYSLRNTEAFF. The CDR3 DNA reads as TGTGCCAGCAGTTACTCATTACGGAACACTGAAGCTTTCTTT.